The rows below give T cell receptor beta chains drawn from one sample of a study of cytomegalovirus exposure and HLA in healthy donors. Profiled with immunoSEQ multiplex PCR; TCRdb holds only in-frame clones, not every one. The sample consists of about 160,000 clones, about 85% of them appearing once. What was sequenced was PBMCs. These TCRs come from a human donor in good health. Both conserved end residues are part of each CDR3. Fields, in order: V gene, clone size, J gene, D gene, CDR3 protein, CDR3 DNA. The D gene is left open where the match is weak. Only some rows state a clone size, as once, few, many or a class for expanded clones.

TRBV11-3,-,TRBJ1-1,-,CASSLDQDTEAFF,TGTGCCAGCAGCTTAGATCAGGATACTGAAGCTTTCTTT
TRBV5-4,-,TRBJ1-1,TRBD1,CASSPRTGENTEAFF,TGTGCCAGCAGCCCACGGACAGGAGAAAACACTGAAGCTTTCTTT
TRBV5-1,-,TRBJ1-4,TRBD1,CASSPAGTGVEKLFF,TGCGCCAGCAGCCCGGCCGGGACAGGGGTCGAAAAACTGTTTTTT
TRBV29-1,few,TRBJ2-3,TRBD2,CSAVLAGWVDTQYF,TGCAGCGCCGTACTAGCGGGGTGGGTAGATACGCAGTATTTT
TRBV27,-,TRBJ1-5,TRBD1,CASGQGSNQPQHF,TGTGCCAGCGGACAGGGTAGCAATCAGCCCCAGCATTTT
TRBV4-1,-,TRBJ1-5,TRBD1,CASSQVQGEIPQHF,TGCGCCAGCAGCCAAGTCCAGGGGGAGATACCCCAGCATTTT
TRBV28,once,TRBJ1-1,-,CASRGGKETEAFF,TGTGCCAGCAGGGGGGGGAAGGAGACTGAAGCTTTCTTT
TRBV4-3,-,TRBJ1-2,-,CASSQEARGRREDGYTF,TGCGCCAGCAGCCAAGAGGCCAGGGGAAGGAGAGAGGATGGCTACACCTTC
TRBV5-6,-,TRBJ1-2,-,CASSLTGIGYGYTF,TGTGCCAGCAGCTTGACAGGGATCGGCTATGGCTACACCTTC
TRBV11-3,few,TRBJ1-1,TRBD1,CASSSRPGQGIWGTEAFF,TGTGCCAGCAGCTCACGTCCGGGACAGGGAATATGGGGCACTGAAGCTTTCTTT
TRBV7-2,-,TRBJ2-3,-,CASSLAGGPADTQYF,TGTGCCAGCAGCTTAGCGGGGGGGCCCGCAGATACGCAGTATTTT
TRBV28,-,TRBJ1-5,TRBD1,CASSLPGGINQPQHF,TGTGCCAGCAGTTTGCCAGGGGGCATCAATCAGCCCCAGCATTTT
TRBV2,once,TRBJ1-2,-,CATHRTDSRQDGYTF,TGTGCCACCCACAGAACGGACAGTCGCCAGGATGGCTACACCTTC
TRBV19,-,TRBJ2-7,-,CASSIAGGFEQYF,TGTGCCAGTAGTATAGCGGGGGGCTTCGAGCAGTACTTC
TRBV19,-,TRBJ1-2,TRBD1,CASSISAGGYGYTF,TGTGCCAGTAGTATATCTGCAGGGGGCTATGGCTACACCTTC
TRBV19,-,TRBJ2-7,TRBD1,CASKSKGAPYEQYF,TGTGCCAGTAAAAGTAAGGGGGCGCCCTACGAGCAGTACTTC
TRBV19,-,TRBJ1-2,-,CASSMPRGYGYTF,TGTGCCAGTAGTATGCCCAGGGGCTATGGCTACACCTTC
TRBV27,once,TRBJ1-1,-,CASSYASGWPEAFF,TGTGCCAGCAGCTACGCGTCAGGGTGGCCTGAAGCTTTCTTT
TRBV7-9,-,TRBJ1-2,TRBD1,CASSSRDRPNYGYPF,TGTGCCAGCAGCTCACGGGACAGGCCTAACTATGGCTACCCCTTC
TRBV11-2,-,TRBJ1-1,-,CASSLGKRGTEAFF,TGTGCCAGCAGCTTAGGTAAGAGAGGAACTGAAGCTTTCTTT
TRBV6-5,-,TRBJ2-7,TRBD1,CASSYGTGAFYEQYF,TGTGCCAGCAGTTACGGGACAGGGGCCTTCTACGAGCAGTACTTC
TRBV19,-,TRBJ1-1,TRBD1,CASSPQGAGGFDTEAFF,TGTGCCAGTAGTCCTCAGGGGGCTGGTGGGTTCGACACTGAGGCTTTCTTT
TRBV5-6,-,TRBJ1-6,-,CASSLIGGVDSPLHF,TGTGCCAGCAGCTTAATCGGTGGAGTGGATTCACCCCTCCACTTT
TRBV7-7,-,TRBJ2-1,-,CASSSTGNNEQFF,TGTGCCAGCAGCTCGACAGGCAACAATGAGCAGTTCTTC
TRBV7-2,-,TRBJ2-7,-,CASSLGGSREQYF,TGTGCCAGCAGCTTAGGGGGCAGTCGCGAGCAGTACTTC
TRBV30,-,TRBJ2-7,-,CAYRDTGYEQYF,TGTGCCTACCGGGACACCGGGTACGAGCAGTACTTC
TRBV7-8,-,TRBJ2-2,-,CASSLSPGGYTGELFF,TGTGCCAGCAGCTTATCCCCTGGGGGGTACACCGGGGAGCTGTTTTTT
TRBV2,-,TRBJ2-3,-,CASSDDFPTDTQYF,TGTGCCAGCAGTGATGACTTTCCCACAGATACGCAGTATTTT
TRBV5-1,-,TRBJ2-4,-,CASSLDAGASKNIQYF,TGCGCCAGCAGCTTGGATGCGGGGGCGTCCAAAAACATTCAGTACTTC
TRBV10-3,-,TRBJ1-5,TRBD1,CAISESDRGNQPQHF,TGTGCCATCAGTGAGTCTGACAGGGGTAATCAGCCCCAGCATTTT
TRBV7-9,few,TRBJ2-3,TRBD1,CASSARDRPYTDTQYF,TGTGCCAGCAGCGCCCGGGACAGGCCGTACACAGATACGCAGTATTTT
TRBV6-5,-,TRBJ1-5,-,CASSSARGSQPQHF,TGTGCCAGCAGTTCCGCGAGGGGGTCCCAGCCCCAGCATTTT
TRBV2,-,TRBJ2-7,TRBD1,CASTGGYEQYF,TGTGCCTCTACAGGGGGCTACGAGCAGTACTTC
TRBV7-9,once,TRBJ2-3,TRBD1,CSSSRGQGSGTDTQYF,TGTTCCAGCAGCCGTGGACAGGGGTCGGGCACAGATACGCAGTATTTT
TRBV6-5,-,TRBJ2-7,TRBD1,CASSYDRGYEQYF,TGTGCCAGCAGTTATGACAGGGGCTACGAGCAGTACTTC
TRBV27,-,TRBJ2-1,-,CASSLNLGLSNEQFF,TGTGCCAGCAGTTTAAACTTGGGACTTTCCAATGAGCAGTTCTTC
TRBV5-6,-,TRBJ2-7,-,CASSLDQRTYEQYF,TGTGCCAGCAGCTTGGACCAAAGGACTTACGAGCAGTACTTC
TRBV28,-,TRBJ2-7,TRBD1,CASSLIRDRESSYEQYF,TGTGCCAGCAGCCTCATCCGGGACAGGGAGAGCTCCTACGAGCAGTACTTC
TRBV13,-,TRBJ1-2,TRBD1,CASSLDQGARGYTF,TGTGCCAGCAGCTTAGACCAGGGGGCACGGGGCTACACCTTC
TRBV18,few,TRBJ1-4,-,CASSPSSGQNEKLFF,TGTGCCAGCTCACCATCGTCAGGGCAGAATGAAAAACTGTTTTTT
TRBV6-6,few,TRBJ2-1,TRBD1,CASTLQGSYYNEQFF,TGTGCCAGCACCCTACAGGGGTCGTACTACAATGAGCAGTTCTTC
TRBV6-5,-,TRBJ2-3,TRBD2,CASRLAGSTDTQYF,TGTGCCAGCAGATTAGCGGGCAGCACAGATACGCAGTATTTT
TRBV6-5,-,TRBJ2-7,-,CASSRGNQWDEQYF,TGTGCCAGCAGTCGGGGGAACCAATGGGATGAGCAGTACTTC
TRBV23-1,-,TRBJ2-3,-,CASSPTAKLGTQKLTDTQYF,TGCGCCAGCAGCCCAACCGCCAAGCTCGGGACACAAAAATTGACAGATACGCAGTATTTT
TRBV6-1,-,TRBJ2-5,TRBD2,CASMLAGGPGETQYF,TGTGCCAGCATGTTAGCGGGAGGGCCAGGAGAGACCCAGTACTTC
TRBV9,-,TRBJ1-1,-,CASSVSPLMGRMNTEAFF,TGTGCCAGCAGCGTATCGCCGTTGATGGGCAGGATGAACACTGAAGCTTTCTTT
TRBV28,once,TRBJ2-2,-,CASSLPSGELFF,TGTGCCAGCAGTTTACCATCCGGGGAGCTGTTTTTT
TRBV7-2,once,TRBJ2-7,-,CASGMEGPIYEQYF,TGTGCCAGCGGGATGGAGGGCCCAATCTACGAGCAGTACTTC
TRBV7-9,-,TRBJ2-5,-,CASRSGNQETQYF,TGTGCCAGCAGATCCGGGAACCAAGAGACCCAGTACTTC
TRBV15,-,TRBJ2-7,-,CATSRRVGEAYEQYF,TGTGCCACCAGCAGGCGGGTGGGGGAGGCCTACGAGCAGTACTTC
TRBV28,-,TRBJ2-7,TRBD2,CGWGGSSYEQYF,TGTGGGTGGGGGGGTAGCTCCTACGAGCAGTACTTC
TRBV9,-,TRBJ1-2,TRBD1,CASSVGRGVGYTF,TGTGCCAGCAGCGTAGGCAGGGGGGTTGGCTACACCTTC